This TCR beta chain was sequenced for a study of T cell responses to AZD1222 COVID-19 vaccine. CDR3 length: 11 amino acids. Germline-derived CDR1 and CDR2 are SEHNR and FQNEAQ (reference sequence). Trimming took off 1 base at V and 8 bases at J, with 5 bases between the two ends. Combined were second doses at about 4 or about 12 weeks. This clone was observed a few times. The data were produced by immunoSEQ multiplex PCR, yet TCRdb's version contains in-frame clones alone and is incomplete. The sample holds 110,000 to 150,000 clones, 88% seen once. This TCR was recovered from an adult who received the AZD1222 COVID-19 vaccine. The starting material was peripheral blood, obtained 28 days after the second AZD1222 dose. The chain carries TRBV7-9 and TRBJ1-2; D is unresolved. This CDR3 is CASSLEGGYTF. CDR3 DNA sequence: TGTGCCAGCAGCTTAGAAGGCGGCTACACCTTC.